The 25 T cell receptor beta chains reported below all come from one sample, sequenced in a study of cytomegalovirus exposure and HLA in healthy donors. PCR was performed using 60 Vbeta and 13 Jbeta primers. TCRdb keeps only in-frame clones here, not all; method: immunoSEQ multiplex PCR. The sample includes fewer than 85,000 clones, around three quarters of them seen just once. The specimen was PBMCs. Receptors were obtained from a man aged 35 to 55 in good health and CMV-seronegative.

This clone was observed a handful of times. This rearrangement joins TRBV5-1 to TRBJ2-1; D may be TRBD2 (6 bases). V lost 4 bases to trimming and J lost 0 bases, with 14 bases between them. Germline CDR1 reads SGHRS; CDR2 reads YFSETQ. The CDR3 has 16 residues. CDR3 sequence reads: CASSPGTASSYNEQFF. The CDR3 DNA reads as TGCGCCAGCAGCCCCGGGACTGCAAGCTCCTACAATGAGCAGTTCTTC.

This clone has just a few counts. CDR3 region: CASSSPQTGGAEAFF. CDR3 bases: TGTGCCAGCAGCTCTCCTCAGACAGGCGGAGCTGAAGCTTTCTTT. V and J are TRBV5-4 and TRBJ1-1; D may be TRBD1 (6 bases). Germline V gene data show CDR1 as SGHNT and CDR2 as YYREEE (reference sequence). The V end lost 3 bases, the J end lost 6 bases, and 18 bases lay between the germline ends. The CDR3 runs 15 residues.

The chain links TRBV29-1 to TRBJ2-2, with D perhaps TRBD2 (7 bases). V was cut by 4 bases and J by 7 bases, with 19 bases left in between. CDR1 is SQVTM and CDR2 is ANQGSEA in the germline V gene. The CDR3 is made up of 15 amino acids. CDR3 DNA: TGCAGCGTTGGGGGGGGATCGGGGGCTGGCGGGGAGCTGTTTTTT. Translating gives CSVGGGSGAGGELFF.

The chain carries TRBV25-1 and TRBJ2-7, with D possibly being TRBD2 (6 bases). Deletions cut 1 base from V and 2 bases from J, with 9 bases between. CDR3 length equals 14 residues. The germline gives CDR1 MGHDK, CDR2 SYGVNS. The DNA of the CDR3 is TGTGCCAGCAGTGAATTTGGCGGGACCTACGAGCAGTACTTC. Protein sequence: CASSEFGGTYEQYF.

V is TRBV19 and J is TRBJ2-3; weak D call: TRBD2 (6 bases). V was pared by 3 bases and J by 0 bases, with 7 bases between. The CDR3 consists of 14 residues. CDR1 and CDR2 from the germline V gene are LNHDA and SQIVND (reference sequence). DNA for the CDR3: TGTGCCAGTAGTATCGGGGGAAGCACAGATACGCAGTATTTT. It yields the protein CASSIGGSTDTQYF. Based on the CDR3 plus reference TRBV19 and TRBJ2-3, the full variable domain is DGGITQSPKYLFRKEGQNVTLSCEQNLNHDAMYWYRQDPGQGLRLIYYSQIVNDFQKGDIAEGYSVSREKKESFPLTVTSAQKNPTAFYLCASSIGGSTDTQYFGPGTRLTVL.

With respect to this clone: At one end the junction does not follow the germline gene, possibly because of a read error. J is TRBJ2-1 and V is TRBV7-7, with a tentative D call TRBD2 (6 bases). CDR3 length: 15 residues. Per the germline V gene, CDR1 is SSHAT and CDR2 is FNYEAQ (reference sequence). The CDR3 coding sequence is TGTGCTAGCAGTTCCGGGACTTCCCTTTACAATGAGCAGTTCTTC. Protein sequence: CASSSGTSLYNEQFF.

The genes are TRBV6-1 and TRBJ2-1; tentative D call: TRBD1 (6 bases). The CDR3 spans 13 residues. Germline values: CDR1 MNHNS, CDR2 SASEGT. The germline V and J ends were trimmed by 10 bases and 2 bases, with 12 bases remaining between them. CDR3 region: CAIGQPPYNEQFF. The CDR3 nucleotides are TGTGCCATTGGACAGCCGCCCTACAATGAGCAGTTCTTC.

This clone showed up just a few times. The genes are TRBV28 and TRBJ1-4; tentatively, D is TRBD1 (6 bases). Trimming stripped 5 bases from V and 4 bases from J, with 11 bases between. Looked up from germline, CDR1 is MDHEN and CDR2 is SYDVKM. The CDR3 consists of 14 residues. CDR3 loop: CASSPGHHNEKLFF. In DNA form, the CDR3 reads TGTGCCAGCAGTCCGGGACACCATAATGAAAAACTGTTTTTT.

J is TRBJ1-2 and V is TRBV5-1, with 8 nucleotides matching TRBD1. Germline assignment: CDR1 SGHRS and CDR2 YFSETQ. This CDR3 contains 18 residues. V dropped 0 bases and J dropped 0; count of bases not matched to a gene: 10. CDR3 in DNA: TGCGCCAGCAGCTTGGCCCCCCGTGGGACAGGTTCTAACTATGGCTACACCTTC. Protein product: CASSLAPRGTGSNYGYTF.

The gene calls are TRBV7-9 and TRBJ2-7, with 7 bases lining up with TRBD1. The J segment lost 3 bases and the V segment lost 6 bases, leaving 17 bases of the junction unmatched. Germline lookup yields CDR1 SEHNR and CDR2 FQNEAQ (reference sequence). The CDR3 loop spans 17 amino acids. In DNA, the CDR3 is TGTGCCAGCAGTCCACAGGCGCGGTTGGGACAGAACTACGAGCAGTACTTC. As protein: CASSPQARLGQNYEQYF.

The chain recombines TRBV6-5 with TRBJ2-7, with a weak D call TRBD1 (5 bases). Trimming pared 5 bases from V and 2 bases from J, leaving 13 bases between. There are 14 residues in the CDR3. Germline CDR1 is MNHEY and CDR2 is SVGAGI. The CDR3 is CASSRTQAAYEQYF. For the CDR3, the DNA is TGTGCCAGCAGTCGCACACAGGCCGCCTACGAGCAGTACTTC.

The chain links TRBV5-6 to TRBJ1-5; 11 bases align to TRBD1. The CDR3 covers 16 residues. CDR1 SGHDT and CDR2 YYEEEE come from the germline V gene. After removal of 4 bases from V and 7 bases from J, the junction contained 10 bases not matched to a gene. This CDR3 is CASSLRGTGGLQPQHF. Here the CDR3 DNA reads TGTGCCAGCAGCCTGAGGGGGACAGGGGGGCTACAGCCCCAGCATTTT.

The sample holds a few counts of this clone. V gene TRBV21-1 combines with J gene TRBJ1-4; the table's D call TRBD1 went unverified against the DNA. TRBV21-1 is annotated as a pseudogene. The CDR3 consists of 14 residues. CDR3 amino acids: CASTAGETNEKLFF. The CDR3 DNA is TGTGCCAGCACTGCAGGGGAGACTAATGAAAAACTGTTTTTT.

CDR3 sequence: CASSIPRAPDTQYF. The CDR3 DNA follows: TGTGCCAGCAGTATACCGCGGGCCCCAGATACGCAGTATTTT. The chain is built from TRBV28 and TRBJ2-3, with D possibly TRBD2 on 5 matching bases. The CDR3 has 14 amino acids. Germline lookup yields CDR1 MDHEN and CDR2 SYDVKM. The V end lost 5 bases, the J end lost 4 bases, and 13 bases lay between the germline ends. Based on the CDR3 plus reference TRBV28 and TRBJ2-3, the full variable domain is DVKVTQSSRYLVKRTGEKVFLECVQDMDHENMFWYRQDPGLGLRLIYFSYDVKMKEKGDIPEGYSVSREKKERFSLILESASTNQTSMYLCASSIPRAPDTQYFGPGTRLTVL.

V is TRBV7-6 and J is TRBJ1-6; 9 positions agree with TRBD1. The CDR3 consists of 20 residues. J lost 4 bases, V lost 5 bases, and 18 bases had no gene match. From germline, CDR1 is SGHVS and CDR2 FNYEAQ. As DNA, the CDR3 is TGTGCCAGCAGCACCCGTCCCGGGACAGGGTCCGCTTCGTATAATTCACCCCTCCACTTT. Translated: CASSTRPGTGSASYNSPLHF.

There are a few counts of this clone. V is TRBV5-1 and J is TRBJ1-1; maybe TRBD1 (5 bases). The CDR3 contains 14 residues. V was shortened by 6 bases and J by 4 bases, with 16 bases between the two germline ends. The germline V gene has CDR1 SGHRS and CDR2 YFSETQ. The CDR3 here is CASTPQWGGTEAFF. The CDR3 DNA reads TGCGCCAGCACCCCCCAATGGGGGGGCACTGAAGCTTTCTTT.

The V call is TRBV7-8, the J call TRBJ2-5; TRBD1 aligns across 8 bases. From germline, CDR1 is SGHVS and CDR2 FQNEAQ. This CDR3 comprises 13 residues. Trimming took 5 bases from V and 4 from J; bases not matched to a gene: 3. The CDR3 loop reads CASSIGQGETQYF. The CDR3 DNA is TGTGCCAGCAGCATCGGACAGGGAGAGACCCAGTACTTC.

In its sample, this clone was seen a few times. The chain recombines TRBV9 with TRBJ1-1; no firm D call. The V gene's germline CDR1 is SGDLS and CDR2 YYNGEE. V was pared by 4 bases and J by 2 bases, with 18 bases between. The CDR3 loop spans 16 amino acids. As DNA, the CDR3 is TGTGCCAGCAGCCCGGAGAGACGTTTGATCAACACTGAAGCTTTCTTT. Protein sequence: CASSPERRLINTEAFF.

V gene TRBV10-2 combines with J gene TRBJ1-5, with 9 bases identical to TRBD1. With V trimmed by 6 bases and J by 3 bases, 9 bases remained unmatched. CDR1 is WSHSY, CDR2 SAAADI, per germline. This CDR3 is built from 16 residues. The CDR3 here is CASRDSGTGHNQPQHF. The CDR3 nucleotides read TGCGCCAGCAGGGATTCCGGGACAGGGCACAATCAGCCCCAGCATTTT.

The chain combines TRBV7-3 with TRBJ2-6; D might be TRBD1 (6 bases). The length of the CDR3 is 17 residues. CDR1 is SGHTA, CDR2 FQGTGA, per germline. Trimming cost V 5 bases and J 0 bases, with 14 bases left between them. CDR3 coding DNA: TGTGCCAGCAGCCCACCATCGGACAGCTCTGGGGCCAACGTCCTGACTTTC. Translating it yields CASSPPSDSSGANVLTF.

V usage is TRBV25-1 and J usage is TRBJ2-2; 7 bases are a match to TRBD1. From germline, CDR1 is MGHDK and CDR2 SYGVNS. This CDR3 has 15 amino acids. The V and J ends lost 4 bases and 1 base, in that order; junction bases with no gene match: 3. CDR3 bases: TGTGCCAGCAGTGGACAGGGTTGGAACACCGGGGAGCTGTTTTTT. Amino acids: CASSGQGWNTGELFF.

CDR3 in amino acids: CASSSHSGVGGYTF. The DNA for the CDR3 is TGTGCCAGCAGTTCCCACTCGGGGGTCGGGGGCTACACCTTC. The chain has TRBV6-5 and TRBJ1-2; weak D call: TRBD1 (5 bases). The CDR3 is 14 amino acids. In germline, CDR1 is MNHEY, CDR2 SVGAGI. V was clipped by 4 bases and J by 8 bases, with 17 bases between them.

This chain connects TRBV10-1 to TRBJ2-1, with TRBD1 matching 7 bases. The trim removed 10 bases at V and 3 bases at J, leaving 6 bases unmatched. Germline V gene lookup returns CDR1 WNHNN and CDR2 SYGVQD (reference sequence). The length of the CDR3 is 13 residues. The CDR3 sequence: CATHDRDYNEQFF. CDR3 nucleotide sequence: TGCGCCACCCACGACAGGGACTACAATGAGCAGTTCTTC.

The rearrangement uses TRBV5-4 and TRBJ2-1, with TRBD2 identical over 7 bases. J was trimmed by 4 bases and V by 4 bases; bases with no gene match: 11. The CDR3 is 16 amino acids. In germline, CDR1 is SGHNT, CDR2 YYREEE (reference sequence). The CDR3 loop is CASSPAEGGGYNEQFF. The CDR3 DNA reads as TGTGCCAGCAGCCCGGCCGAGGGCGGGGGATACAATGAGCAGTTCTTC.

This clone has a handful of counts. This chain links TRBV19 with TRBJ2-5; D perhaps matches TRBD1 (8 bases). This CDR3 contains 17 residues. Germline lookup yields CDR1 LNHDA and CDR2 SQIVND (reference sequence). With 3 bases removed from V and 1 base from J, the gap between germline ends came to 18 bases. The CDR3 nucleotides read TGTGCCAGTAGTATGCACGGACAGGGACTAACCCAAGAGACCCAGTACTTC. Residues: CASSMHGQGLTQETQYF.